The T cell receptor (beta chain) described here comes from a study of cytomegalovirus exposure and HLA in healthy donors. Study-wide background: A preliminary data release comprised tens of millions of unique TCRs obtained from HLA-typed donors.

About this clone: Its antigen remains unidentified.

Per the germline V gene, CDR1 is GTSNPN and CDR2 is SVGIG (reference sequence). V was cut by 1 base and J by 12 bases, with 10 bases left in between. This CDR3 has 11 amino acids. Study results and caveats: Within a later analysis, the majority of CMV-associated TCR beta chains appeared HLA-restricted. About 87% or about 30% of the time was how often most TCR beta V segments were productive, according to an earlier analysis. Accurate prediction of HLA-A and HLA-B alleles (for most subjects) was reportedly achieved from TCR beta sequences.

The PCR employed 60 Vbeta primers together with 13 Jbeta primers. Sequenced by immunoSEQ multiplex PCR; TCRdb stores in-frame clones only, minus some. This sample has 100,000 to 150,000 clones, with 77% found just once. The TCR sequence derives from a woman in her thirties or forties in good health and CMV-seropositive. This chain connects TRBV30 to TRBJ2-1; D is possibly TRBD2 (6 bases). The sample taken for sequencing was PBMCs. CDR3 nucleotide sequence: TGTGCCTGGAGTGGGAGGGGCGGGCAGTTCTTC. This sequence encodes CAWSGRGGQFF.